This is a list of T cell receptor beta chains from one sample in a study of shared clonotypes between healthy human individuals. Generated by immunoSEQ multiplex PCR, the TCRdb table keeps only in-frame clones and is missing some. The sample lists roughly 2 million clones; approximately 96% were seen once. Source material: naive CD4+ T cells sorted from blood. The origin of the receptors is a man younger than 35 in good health. The CDR3 runs from the conserved cysteine through the conserved F or W. The order of the fields is CDR3 protein, CDR3 DNA, J gene, V gene, D gene, clone size. The D gene is left open where the match is weak. Clone size, where shown, is once, few, many, or a class for clones that have expanded.

CDR3: CASSSPRRDPGTQYF
DNA: TGTGCCAGCAGCTCTCCGAGACGGGACCCTGGCACGCAGTATTTT
J: TRBJ2-3
V: TRBV5-5
D: -
size: -

CDR3: CASSPGTAHNYGYTF
DNA: TGTGCCAGCAGCCCCGGGACGGCTCATAACTATGGCTACACCTTC
J: TRBJ1-2
V: TRBV5-5
D: -
size: -

CDR3: CASSIVALAGENKGAFF
DNA: TGTGCCAGTAGTATCGTGGCTTTGGCAGGGGAAAATAAAGGAGCTTTCTTT
J: TRBJ1-1
V: TRBV19
D: -
size: -

CDR3: CASSLASREQYF
DNA: TGTGCCAGCAGCTTAGCGAGTCGCGAGCAGTACTTC
J: TRBJ2-7
V: TRBV7-9
D: -
size: once

CDR3: CASSPQQEAEAFF
DNA: TGTGCCAGCTCACCACAACAGGAGGCTGAAGCTTTCTTT
J: TRBJ1-1
V: TRBV18
D: -
size: -

CDR3: CASSGDSTPLHF
DNA: TGCGCCAGCAGCGGAGACAGTACTCCCCTCCACTTT
J: TRBJ1-6
V: TRBV5-1
D: -
size: -

CDR3: CASSEIGGAWETQYF
DNA: TGTGCCAGCAGTGAAATAGGGGGGGCTTGGGAGACCCAGTACTTC
J: TRBJ2-5
V: TRBV6-1
D: -
size: -

CDR3: CASTRGSKQSNQPQHF
DNA: TGTGCCAGCACCAGAGGGAGTAAGCAGAGCAATCAGCCCCAGCATTTT
J: TRBJ1-5
V: TRBV2
D: -
size: -

CDR3: CASSIRSSNQPQHF
DNA: TGTGCCAGTAGTATACGAAGTAGCAATCAGCCCCAGCATTTT
J: TRBJ1-5
V: TRBV19
D: -
size: -

CDR3: CASSQLSGFTDTQYF
DNA: TGCGCCAGCAGCCAATTAAGCGGCTTCACAGATACGCAGTATTTT
J: TRBJ2-3
V: TRBV4-3
D: -
size: -

CDR3: CASSEAGSTGNTIYF
DNA: TGTGCCAGCAGTGAGGCAGGGAGTACTGGAAACACCATATATTTT
J: TRBJ1-3
V: TRBV25-1
D: -
size: -

CDR3: CASSLMTGYTGELFF
DNA: TGCGCCAGCAGCTTGATGACAGGGTACACCGGGGAGCTGTTTTTT
J: TRBJ2-2
V: TRBV5-1
D: TRBD1
size: -

CDR3: CASSLVGAEAFF
DNA: TGTGCCAGCAGTTTAGTCGGCGCTGAAGCTTTCTTT
J: TRBJ1-1
V: TRBV28
D: -
size: -

CDR3: CASSESGSGNTIYF
DNA: TGCGCCAGCAGTGAGTCGGGCTCTGGAAACACCATATATTTT
J: TRBJ1-3
V: TRBV10-2
D: -
size: few

CDR3: CASSSTVSSGNTIYF
DNA: TGCGCCAGCAGCTCCACAGTATCCTCTGGAAACACCATATATTTT
J: TRBJ1-3
V: TRBV5-1
D: -
size: -

CDR3: CASSQAAGTVISGNTIYF
DNA: TGCGCCAGCAGCCAAGCGGCCGGAACAGTTATCTCTGGAAACACCATATATTTT
J: TRBJ1-3
V: TRBV4-1
D: -
size: once

CDR3: CASGRGNTEAFF
DNA: TGTGCCAGCGGCAGGGGGAACACTGAAGCTTTCTTT
J: TRBJ1-1
V: TRBV6-5
D: -
size: -

CDR3: CAWQRAGALDTGELFF
DNA: TGTGCCTGGCAACGCGCGGGAGCATTGGACACCGGGGAGCTGTTTTTT
J: TRBJ2-2
V: TRBV30
D: TRBD2
size: -

CDR3: CASSYGQPYNSPLHF
DNA: TGTGCCAGCAGTTACGGACAGCCTTATAATTCACCCCTCCACTTT
J: TRBJ1-6
V: TRBV6-6
D: -
size: -

CDR3: CASSSDFTGELFF
DNA: TGTGCCAGCAGCTCTGACTTCACCGGGGAGCTGTTTTTT
J: TRBJ2-2
V: TRBV11-3
D: -
size: -

CDR3: CASSLEDRRRETQYF
DNA: TGCGCCAGCAGCTTGGAGGACAGGCGGAGGGAGACCCAGTACTTC
J: TRBJ2-5
V: TRBV5-1
D: TRBD1
size: -

CDR3: CASSLSRGQETQYF
DNA: TGCGCCAGCAGCTTATCGCGGGGACAAGAGACCCAGTACTTC
J: TRBJ2-5
V: TRBV5-1
D: -
size: -

CDR3: CASSRGGTFVQYF
DNA: TGTGCCAGCTCACGGGGGGGTACGTTCGTGCAGTACTTC
J: TRBJ2-7
V: TRBV18
D: TRBD2
size: -

CDR3: CASSLEGSSGSSYNEQFF
DNA: TGTGCCAGCAGCTTGGAAGGGTCTAGCGGGAGTAGCTACAATGAGCAGTTCTTC
J: TRBJ2-1
V: TRBV5-6
D: TRBD2
size: -

CDR3: CASSLPGQGFNEQFF
DNA: TGCGCCAGCAGCCTACCGGGACAGGGGTTCAATGAGCAGTTCTTC
J: TRBJ2-1
V: TRBV10-1
D: TRBD1
size: -

CDR3: CASSPGGSQETQYF
DNA: TGTGCCAGCAGCCCCGGGGGCTCCCAAGAGACCCAGTACTTC
J: TRBJ2-5
V: TRBV11-3
D: -
size: -

CDR3: CASSYVLGSYEQYF
DNA: TGTGCCAGCAGTTACGTGCTAGGCTCCTACGAGCAGTACTTC
J: TRBJ2-7
V: TRBV6-5
D: -
size: -

CDR3: CASSDRDKGAYEQYF
DNA: TGTGCCAGCAGCGACCGGGACAAGGGGGCCTACGAGCAGTACTTC
J: TRBJ2-7
V: TRBV7-9
D: -
size: -

CDR3: CASSLEGGRDSPLHF
DNA: TGTGCCAGCAGCTTAGAGGGGGGTAGAGATTCACCCCTCCACTTT
J: TRBJ1-6
V: TRBV5-4
D: -
size: -

CDR3: CASSQGQGAYEQYF
DNA: TGTGCCAGCTCACAGGGACAGGGGGCCTACGAGCAGTACTTC
J: TRBJ2-7
V: TRBV18
D: TRBD1
size: few

CDR3: CASSLVGTSGNSYEQYF
DNA: TGTGCCAGCAGCCTAGTAGGTACTAGCGGGAATTCCTACGAGCAGTACTTC
J: TRBJ2-7
V: TRBV7-2
D: TRBD2
size: -

CDR3: CSVGQLGSSYNSPLHF
DNA: TGCAGCGTGGGACAGTTGGGAAGCTCCTATAATTCACCCCTCCACTTT
J: TRBJ1-6
V: TRBV29-1
D: TRBD1
size: -

CDR3: CASSSLQGYEQFF
DNA: TGCGCCAGCAGCTCGCTACAGGGTTATGAGCAGTTCTTC
J: TRBJ2-1
V: TRBV5-1
D: -
size: -

CDR3: CATTVTGGPNEKLFF
DNA: TGTGCCACCACAGTGACAGGGGGACCTAATGAAAAACTGTTTTTT
J: TRBJ1-4
V: TRBV2
D: TRBD1
size: -

CDR3: CATGGQGAHQPQHF
DNA: TGTGCCACCGGGGGACAGGGGGCGCATCAGCCCCAGCATTTT
J: TRBJ1-5
V: TRBV10-3
D: TRBD1
size: -

CDR3: CASTATLGYTF
DNA: TGTGCCAGCACCGCGACGTTGGGCTACACCTTC
J: TRBJ1-2
V: TRBV7-2
D: -
size: -

CDR3: CASSVVPGEKLFF
DNA: TGTGCCAGCAGCGTAGTTCCGGGGGAAAAACTGTTTTTT
J: TRBJ1-4
V: TRBV9
D: -
size: -

CDR3: CASSLNSGGTDTQYF
DNA: TGTGCCAGCAGCTTAAACAGCGGGGGCACAGATACGCAGTATTTT
J: TRBJ2-3
V: TRBV7-2
D: TRBD2
size: -

CDR3: CASSPPGLASTDTQYF
DNA: TGTGCCAGCTCACCGCCGGGACTAGCTAGCACAGATACGCAGTATTTT
J: TRBJ2-3
V: TRBV18
D: TRBD2
size: -

CDR3: CASSSSYNSPLHF
DNA: TGTGCCAGCAGTTCCTCCTATAATTCACCCCTCCACTTT
J: TRBJ1-6
V: TRBV19
D: -
size: -

CDR3: CASSLELAEQETQYF
DNA: TGTGCCAGCAGCTTAGAACTAGCGGAGCAAGAGACCCAGTACTTC
J: TRBJ2-5
V: TRBV7-9
D: TRBD2
size: -

CDR3: CASRPLAVDSYEQYF
DNA: TGTGCCAGCAGGCCCCTAGCGGTCGACTCCTACGAGCAGTACTTC
J: TRBJ2-7
V: TRBV6-5
D: TRBD2
size: -

CDR3: CASSGQASLETQYF
DNA: TGCGCCAGCAGCGGTCAGGCCTCTTTGGAGACCCAGTACTTC
J: TRBJ2-5
V: TRBV5-1
D: -
size: -

CDR3: CAWSPGEGLRQETQYF
DNA: TGTGCCTGGAGTCCCGGGGAAGGGTTGAGGCAAGAGACCCAGTACTTC
J: TRBJ2-5
V: TRBV30
D: -
size: -

CDR3: CASSRAGTGGNEQFF
DNA: TGCGCCAGCTCACGAGCCGGGACAGGGGGCAATGAGCAGTTCTTC
J: TRBJ2-1
V: TRBV10-1
D: TRBD1
size: -

CDR3: CASSDPGQTITGELFF
DNA: TGTGCCAGCAGCGACCCGGGACAGACAATCACCGGGGAGCTGTTTTTT
J: TRBJ2-2
V: TRBV5-6
D: TRBD1
size: -

CDR3: CASSGGGRAGTDTQYF
DNA: TGCGCCAGCAGCGGGGGAGGGAGGGCCGGCACAGATACGCAGTATTTT
J: TRBJ2-3
V: TRBV4-1
D: TRBD2
size: -

CDR3: CASSFGDTQNQPQHF
DNA: TGTGCCAGCAGCTTTGGTGACACCCAAAATCAGCCCCAGCATTTT
J: TRBJ1-5
V: TRBV7-2
D: -
size: -